This TCR beta chain was found in a study of tumor-infiltrating lymphocytes in primary liver carcinoma. Per the germline V gene, CDR1 is SGHAT and CDR2 is FQDESV (reference sequence). The CDR3 sequence is 14 residues long. With regard to this clonotype: Possible read error: a much larger clone is one base away.

Priming with a constant-region primer yielded TCR beta cDNA from 400 to 500 ng total RNA. What produced the TCR beta libraries was three nested multiplex PCR rounds using slightly modified ARM-PCR. Use of TRBV1-TRBV30 forward primers with a C-beta reverse primer characterized the first two PCR rounds, which lasted about 11 cycles each. TCRdb fed the multiplex PCR reads into MiXCR, producing one record per CDR3 protein. The sample contains around 170,000 distinct CDR3 sequences, about 55% of which appear only once. They got blood RNA out of unsorted whole blood and also pulled out germline DNA. The V and J genes are TRBV11-1 and TRBJ2-3; D may be TRBD1 (6 bases). Sequencing input: peripheral blood. This clonotype originated in a man aged 40-55 years with primary liver carcinoma and hepatitis B virus infection. The CDR3 DNA reads TGTGCCAGCAGCTTAGGCAGGGGCGGAGATATGCAGTATTTT. It specifies CASSLGRGGDMQYF.